The subject of this entry is one TCR beta chain. Its matching antigen is unknown. 13 Jbeta primers and 60 Vbeta primers were used for the PCR. Libraries were prepared by immunoSEQ multiplex PCR; TCRdb keeps only in-frame clonotypes and omits some of them. Here the sample spans 85,000 to 130,000 clones, approximately 82% being singletons. These data come from a study of cytomegalovirus exposure and HLA in healthy donors. Study conclusions and caveats: In vitro, three CMV-associated chains proved specific for CMV antigens.

The germline V gene encodes CDR1 LGHNA and CDR2 YSLEER. With V trimmed by 4 bases and J by 3 bases, 8 bases remained unmatched. The CDR3 runs 15 residues. The chain joins TRBV4-3 to TRBJ2-7; 8 bases align to TRBD1. The source material was PBMCs. The sequence derives from a woman under 30 in good health and CMV-seronegative. CDR3 sequence reads: CASSRETGAYYEQYF. The CDR3 nucleotides are TGCGCCAGCAGCCGAGAGACAGGGGCGTACTACGAGCAGTACTTC.